Given below is one TCR beta chain in context. Its antigen is as yet unknown. This CDR3 region has 15 residues. The V gene's germline CDR1 is MNHEY and CDR2 SMNVEV (reference sequence). Trimming removed 4 bases at V and 0 bases at J, with 9 bases between. Each patient went into thyroid surgery without having received any treatment. The data stem from a study of metastatic and nonmetastatic thyroid tumors. Whole-study results and caveats: Malignant tumors reportedly showed significantly higher TCR beta diversity than benign nodules in both blood and tumor.

From the PCR reads, TCRdb re-called clones with MiXCR. Among about 19,000 clones listed, 36% were seen once. The receptor comes from a female donor with papillary thyroid cancer or a benign thyroid nodule (not recorded which). Some clones in this sample may be carry-over from other donors' samples. The chain is built from TRBV27 and TRBJ2-2; D possibly corresponds to TRBD2 (6 bases). Sample: tumor tissue. CDR3 nucleotides: TGTGCCAGCAGTTGGACTAACGCGAACACCGGGGAGCTGTTTTTT. It is translated as CASSWTNANTGELFF.